The rows below give T cell receptor beta chains drawn from one sample of a study of CD8+ T cells in alopecia areata. The repertoire was sequenced with immunoSEQ multiplex PCR; TCRdb's copy has only in-frame clones and lacks some. Among around 270,000 clones listed, 58% were seen once. This specimen was CD4+ T cells sorted from blood, taken at week 24, from a patient treated with tofacitinib. These receptors all come from a human donor with alopecia areata. The CDR3 runs from the conserved cysteine through the conserved F or W. Each record gives: clone size, V gene, D gene, J gene, CDR3 DNA, CDR3 protein. D genes are given only for firm matches. Clone size is not always given. Where it is, it says once, few, many or a class for expanded clones.

clone size: once; V gene: TRBV6-4; D gene: .; J gene: TRBJ1-2; CDR3 DNA: TGTGCCAGCAGCGCAGACCGACGCAGTCTTGGCTACACCTTC; CDR3 protein: CASSADRRSLGYTF
clone size: .; V gene: TRBV5-1; D gene: .; J gene: TRBJ2-7; CDR3 DNA: TGCGCCAGCAGCCCTCAGGGCGGGGTATACGAGCAGTACTTC; CDR3 protein: CASSPQGGVYEQYF
clone size: .; V gene: TRBV27; D gene: .; J gene: TRBJ2-7; CDR3 DNA: TGTGCCAGCAGTTTATACTACGAGCAGTACTTC; CDR3 protein: CASSLYYEQYF
clone size: .; V gene: TRBV2; D gene: TRBD1; J gene: TRBJ1-2; CDR3 DNA: TGTGCCAGCTCCCAAGAGGGTGCAGGGGGCGCGTATGGCTACACCTTC; CDR3 protein: CASSQEGAGGAYGYTF
clone size: .; V gene: TRBV6-5; D gene: .; J gene: TRBJ2-2; CDR3 DNA: TGTGCCAGCAGTGTCGGGGTGAACACCGGGGAGCTGTTTTTT; CDR3 protein: CASSVGVNTGELFF
clone size: .; V gene: TRBV7-2; D gene: .; J gene: TRBJ2-5; CDR3 DNA: TGTGCCAGCAGCTTATGGGGCGGGCCGCGAACACAAGAGACCCAGTACTTC; CDR3 protein: CASSLWGGPRTQETQYF
clone size: .; V gene: TRBV29-1; D gene: .; J gene: TRBJ1-2; CDR3 DNA: TGCAGCGTTGTAGGAGGGTTTGGCTACACCTTC; CDR3 protein: CSVVGGFGYTF
clone size: .; V gene: TRBV6-5; D gene: .; J gene: TRBJ2-7; CDR3 DNA: TGTGCCAGCAGGTATAGGGACCTAAGCTACTACGAGCAGTACTTC; CDR3 protein: CASRYRDLSYYEQYF
clone size: .; V gene: TRBV5-1; D gene: .; J gene: TRBJ2-1; CDR3 DNA: TGCGCCAGCACCCCCTCCTCCTACAATGAGCAGTTCTTC; CDR3 protein: CASTPSSYNEQFF
clone size: .; V gene: TRBV5-1; D gene: TRBD1; J gene: TRBJ1-3; CDR3 DNA: TGCGCCAGCAGCCGGGACAGGGTAAATCCGTTATCCCCCTCTGGAAACACCATATATTTT; CDR3 protein: CASSRDRVNPLSPSGNTIYF
clone size: .; V gene: TRBV25-1; D gene: TRBD1; J gene: TRBJ1-1; CDR3 DNA: TGTGCCAGCAGCGGGACAGGGGGAAACACTGAAGCTTTCTTT; CDR3 protein: CASSGTGGNTEAFF
clone size: .; V gene: TRBV5-1; D gene: TRBD2; J gene: TRBJ2-7; CDR3 DNA: TGCGCCAGCAGCCAAGTTAGCGGGGAGTACGAGCAGTACTTC; CDR3 protein: CASSQVSGEYEQYF
clone size: .; V gene: TRBV30; D gene: .; J gene: TRBJ1-4; CDR3 DNA: TGTGCCTGGAATCGAAGGGGTGTGCGTGAAAAACTGTTTTTT; CDR3 protein: CAWNRRGVREKLFF
clone size: .; V gene: TRBV6-1; D gene: .; J gene: TRBJ1-6; CDR3 DNA: TGTGCCAGCAGTGAACTGGCGAGGGGATCACCCCTCCACTTT; CDR3 protein: CASSELARGSPLHF
clone size: few; V gene: TRBV2; D gene: .; J gene: TRBJ1-2; CDR3 DNA: TGTGCCAGCAGTCGATTGCAGGGGTTCTATGGCTACACCTTC; CDR3 protein: CASSRLQGFYGYTF
clone size: .; V gene: TRBV6-5; D gene: .; J gene: TRBJ2-1; CDR3 DNA: TGTGCCAGCAGCCCACCCCGGGCGGGTGAGCAGTTCTTC; CDR3 protein: CASSPPRAGEQFF
clone size: .; V gene: TRBV7-2; D gene: .; J gene: TRBJ2-5; CDR3 DNA: TGTGCCAGCAGCTTAGGAGCAGGGAGTACCCAGTACTTC; CDR3 protein: CASSLGAGSTQYF
clone size: .; V gene: TRBV6-5; D gene: .; J gene: TRBJ1-4; CDR3 DNA: TGTGCCAGCAGGCCCAGTAGAGGGGGTGGCGAAAAACTGTTTTTT; CDR3 protein: CASRPSRGGGEKLFF
clone size: .; V gene: TRBV6-5; D gene: TRBD1; J gene: TRBJ2-7; CDR3 DNA: TGTGCCAGCAGTGCAGGACAGGGGCTCTCCTACGAGCAGTACTTC; CDR3 protein: CASSAGQGLSYEQYF
clone size: .; V gene: TRBV10-3; D gene: .; J gene: TRBJ2-7; CDR3 DNA: TGTGCGGGGGGCCATACGGGATACGAGCAGTACTTC; CDR3 protein: CAGGHTGYEQYF
clone size: few; V gene: TRBV2; D gene: TRBD1; J gene: TRBJ2-2; CDR3 DNA: TGTGCCAGCAGTTCCGACAGGGAAGGAAACACCGGGGAGCTGTTTTTT; CDR3 protein: CASSSDREGNTGELFF
clone size: .; V gene: TRBV5-1; D gene: .; J gene: TRBJ2-3; CDR3 DNA: TGCGCCAGCAGCGTCTTTCCGGCTAGCACAGATACGCAGTATTTT; CDR3 protein: CASSVFPASTDTQYF
clone size: .; V gene: TRBV2; D gene: .; J gene: TRBJ1-4; CDR3 DNA: TGTGCCAGCAGTGAAGCGAGGGACGCAAAACTGTTTTTT; CDR3 protein: CASSEARDAKLFF
clone size: few; V gene: TRBV2; D gene: .; J gene: TRBJ1-2; CDR3 DNA: TGTGCCAGCACTCGCGGAGAAGGCTACACCTTC; CDR3 protein: CASTRGEGYTF
clone size: few; V gene: TRBV4-3; D gene: TRBD1; J gene: TRBJ1-1; CDR3 DNA: TGCGCCAGCAGCCCAAGGGACAGGCAGAACACTGAAGCTTTCTTT; CDR3 protein: CASSPRDRQNTEAFF
clone size: few; V gene: TRBV27; D gene: TRBD2; J gene: TRBJ2-3; CDR3 DNA: TGTGCCAGCAGTTCCCGCGGGGGAGGCACAGATACGCAGTATTTT; CDR3 protein: CASSSRGGGTDTQYF
clone size: many; V gene: TRBV5-6; D gene: .; J gene: TRBJ1-6; CDR3 DNA: TGTGCCAGCAGCTTGGAGCTTAATTCACCCCTCCACTTT; CDR3 protein: CASSLELNSPLHF
clone size: .; V gene: TRBV2; D gene: TRBD1; J gene: TRBJ1-6; CDR3 DNA: TGTGCCAGCAACCGGGACAGGGATTCACCCCTCCACTTT; CDR3 protein: CASNRDRDSPLHF
clone size: .; V gene: TRBV27; D gene: .; J gene: TRBJ2-7; CDR3 DNA: TGTGCCAGCAGTTTAAATACTGGACGATCCTACGAGCAGTACTTC; CDR3 protein: CASSLNTGRSYEQYF
clone size: few; V gene: TRBV7-2; D gene: TRBD1; J gene: TRBJ1-1; CDR3 DNA: TGTGCCAGCAGCACCCTGGGACAGGGCGGCACTGAAGCTTTCTTT; CDR3 protein: CASSTLGQGGTEAFF
clone size: .; V gene: TRBV4-2; D gene: TRBD2; J gene: TRBJ2-1; CDR3 DNA: TGTGCCAGCAGCCACTTAGCGGGGGGCTCCTACAATGAGCAGTTCTTC; CDR3 protein: CASSHLAGGSYNEQFF
clone size: few; V gene: TRBV28; D gene: .; J gene: TRBJ2-7; CDR3 DNA: TGTGCCAGCAGTCAACTACAGGGATACGAGCAGTACTTC; CDR3 protein: CASSQLQGYEQYF
clone size: .; V gene: TRBV15; D gene: .; J gene: TRBJ1-2; CDR3 DNA: TGTGCCACCAGCAGAGATGGCGGCACCCGGAGGGATGGCTACACCTTC; CDR3 protein: CATSRDGGTRRDGYTF
clone size: few; V gene: TRBV29-1; D gene: .; J gene: TRBJ2-7; CDR3 DNA: TGCAGCGTTGATCGGCGGGAATCAGTCTACGAGCAGTACTTC; CDR3 protein: CSVDRRESVYEQYF
clone size: .; V gene: TRBV30; D gene: .; J gene: TRBJ2-3; CDR3 DNA: TGTGCCTGGAGTGTATTTTGGGACACAGATACGCAGTATTTT; CDR3 protein: CAWSVFWDTDTQYF
clone size: .; V gene: TRBV6-6; D gene: .; J gene: TRBJ1-5; CDR3 DNA: TGTGCTTCAGGGACGGTTTTACAGCCCCAGCATTTT; CDR3 protein: CASGTVLQPQHF
clone size: .; V gene: TRBV4-2; D gene: .; J gene: TRBJ2-3; CDR3 DNA: TGTGCCAGCAGCCAGGGGGCGGGGGCCGGCACAGATACGCAGTATTTT; CDR3 protein: CASSQGAGAGTDTQYF
clone size: few; V gene: TRBV6-6; D gene: .; J gene: TRBJ1-2; CDR3 DNA: TGTGCCAGCAGATTTGGGCGAGACAGGTCTATGGGCTACACCTTC; CDR3 protein: CASRFGRDRSMGYTF
clone size: .; V gene: TRBV30; D gene: .; J gene: TRBJ2-3; CDR3 DNA: TGTGCCTGGAGTGTAGGAGGGGCCGATACGCAGTATTTT; CDR3 protein: CAWSVGGADTQYF
clone size: few; V gene: TRBV6-1; D gene: TRBD1; J gene: TRBJ2-5; CDR3 DNA: TGTGCCACGTACCGGGACAGGGTGGTAGAGACCCAGTACTTC; CDR3 protein: CATYRDRVVETQYF
clone size: few; V gene: TRBV15; D gene: TRBD2; J gene: TRBJ2-3; CDR3 DNA: TGTGCCACCAGCAGGCCCGTATCGGGGGGGACTAGCAAGTATTTT; CDR3 protein: CATSRPVSGGTSKYF
clone size: .; V gene: TRBV9; D gene: TRBD2; J gene: TRBJ2-5; CDR3 DNA: TGTGCCAGCAGTTCAAGAGCGGGACCCCAAGAGACCCAGTACTTC; CDR3 protein: CASSSRAGPQETQYF
clone size: .; V gene: TRBV7-3; D gene: TRBD1; J gene: TRBJ1-2; CDR3 DNA: TGTGCCAGCAGCCCCGACAGGGTGTTTTACTATGGCTACACCTTC; CDR3 protein: CASSPDRVFYYGYTF
clone size: .; V gene: TRBV20-1; D gene: .; J gene: TRBJ2-7; CDR3 DNA: TGCAGTGCCGGGGTTTCCTACGAGCAGTACTTC; CDR3 protein: CSAGVSYEQYF
clone size: .; V gene: TRBV2; D gene: TRBD1; J gene: TRBJ1-2; CDR3 DNA: TGTGCCAGCAGTCTTGGAAGTGACAGGGATGGCTACACCTTC; CDR3 protein: CASSLGSDRDGYTF
clone size: .; V gene: TRBV11-2; D gene: .; J gene: TRBJ1-6; CDR3 DNA: TGTGCCAGCAGCTCTAGAGGGGGGGGTTATAATTCACCCCTCCACTTT; CDR3 protein: CASSSRGGGYNSPLHF
clone size: once; V gene: TRBV5-1; D gene: .; J gene: TRBJ2-2; CDR3 DNA: TGCGCCAGCAGCTTGGAAGGAGGGGCCACCGGGGAGCTGTTTTTT; CDR3 protein: CASSLEGGATGELFF
clone size: .; V gene: TRBV15; D gene: .; J gene: TRBJ1-5; CDR3 DNA: TGTGCCACCAGCAGACAGGGGTTCGCCGATCAGCCCCAGCATTTT; CDR3 protein: CATSRQGFADQPQHF
clone size: .; V gene: TRBV4-3; D gene: .; J gene: TRBJ2-5; CDR3 DNA: TGCGCCAGCAGCCAAGACTGGGACGGCCAAGAGACCCAGTACTTC; CDR3 protein: CASSQDWDGQETQYF
clone size: .; V gene: TRBV6-1; D gene: .; J gene: TRBJ1-2; CDR3 DNA: TGTGCCAGCAGTGAAACCGGCAGGTCTTATGGCTACACCTTC; CDR3 protein: CASSETGRSYGYTF
clone size: .; V gene: TRBV13; D gene: .; J gene: TRBJ1-1; CDR3 DNA: TGTGCCAGCAGCCGCAGGGTGAACACTGAAGCTTTCTTT; CDR3 protein: CASSRRVNTEAFF
clone size: few; V gene: TRBV4-2; D gene: TRBD1; J gene: TRBJ2-2; CDR3 DNA: TGTGCCAGCAGCCAAGCCCGGACAGGGAGGACCGGGGAGCTGTTTTTT; CDR3 protein: CASSQARTGRTGELFF